The 23 T cell receptor beta chains given below trace back to one sample, sequenced in a study of T cell repertoires in cytomegalovirus infection. Using its own MiXCR run on the reads, TCRdb lists one record per CDR3 protein. Found here are roughly 600,000 distinct CDR3 sequences, about 24% of them singletons; the top ten hold 7% to 9%. Sequenced: CD8+ T cells from PBMCs. These receptors originate from a human donor in good health (CMV status not recorded). Some clones in this sample may be carry-over from other donors' samples.

The chain links TRBV5-1 to TRBJ2-7, with 8 bases fitting TRBD1. CDR1 is SGHRS, CDR2 YFSETQ, per germline. The V segment lost 4 bases and the J segment 3 bases; nucleotides outside the gene matches: 3. The CDR3 is 13 residues long. CDR3 residues: CASSMGTGYEQYV. The CDR3 region has the DNA TGCGCCAGCAGCATGGGGACAGGCTACGAGCAGTACGTC.

This clonotype was counted between two and nine times. This rearrangement joins TRBV6-2 or TRBV6-3 to TRBJ2-2, with D possibly called TRBD1 or TRBD2 (6 bases each). V was clipped by 6 bases and J by 4 bases, with 21 bases between them. In germline, CDR1 is MNHEY, CDR2 SVGEGT. There are 17 residues in the CDR3. CDR3 DNA sequence: TGTGCCAGCAGCCAGCCCCCGGGGGCCAGGCGCACCGGGGAGCTGTTTTTT. It codes for CASSQPPGARRTGELFF.

This clonotype was recorded at least ten times. This rearrangement joins TRBV7-6 to TRBJ1-4; D is possibly TRBD1 (6 bases). There are 16 residues in the CDR3. Trimming took off 5 bases at V and 8 bases at J, with 21 bases between the two ends. Germline lookup yields CDR1 SGHVS and CDR2 FNYEAQ. As DNA, the CDR3 is TGTGCCAGCAGCCGCCCCCCTCAAGGGGGGTACGAAAAACTGTTTTTT. Residues: CASSRPPQGGYEKLFF.

This sequence joins TRBV5-5 and TRBJ1-6, with a possible D match to TRBD1 (6 bases). Trimming stripped 5 bases from V and 7 bases from J, with 10 bases between. In germline, CDR1 is SGHKS, CDR2 YYEKEE (reference sequence). This CDR3 contains 13 residues. CDR3: CASRDSINSPLHF. CDR3 nucleotides: TGTGCCAGCAGGGACAGTATAAATTCACCCCTCCACTTT. The entire variable domain, with the rest obtained from reference TRBV5-5 and TRBJ1-6, is as follows: DAGVTQSPTHLIKTRGQQVTLRCSPISGHKSVSWYQQVLGQGPQFIFQYYEKEERGRGNFPDRFSARQFPNYSSELNVNALLLGDSALYLCASRDSINSPLHFGNGTRLTVT.

This clonotype was detected a few times. This rearrangement joins TRBV6-5 to TRBJ1-2; perhaps TRBD1 as D (6 bases). V lost 0 bases and J 8 bases, leaving 10 bases between the germline ends. Germline V gene lookup returns CDR1 MNHEY and CDR2 SVGAGI. This CDR3 comprises 13 residues. The CDR3 nucleotides read TGTGCCAGCAGTTACTCAGGGGGATCGGGCTACACCTTC. This gives the protein CASSYSGGSGYTF.

This clonotype was observed at least ten times. V usage is TRBV6-5 and J usage is TRBJ2-7; D is possibly TRBD1 (5 bases). CDR3 length: 14 residues. V gave up 4 bases and J gave up 4 bases, with 14 bases separating them. Germline V gene data show CDR1 as MNHEY and CDR2 as SVGAGI. The CDR3 region has the DNA TGTGCCAGCAGTTGGCGCAGGGCGGCGTACGAGCAGTACTTC. It codes for CASSWRRAAYEQYF.

This clonotype has at least ten counts. The rearrangement uses TRBV12-5 and TRBJ2-2; maybe TRBD1 (5 bases). The V end was cut by 6 bases, the J end by 5 bases, with 10 bases between. Germline lookup yields CDR1 LGHNT and CDR2 FRNRAP. There are 13 residues in the CDR3. CDR3 sequence: CASGSPGTGELFF. The DNA of the CDR3 is TGTGCTAGTGGGAGCCCAGGGACCGGGGAGCTGTTTTTT.

This chain uses TRBV2 with TRBJ2-7; 9 bases align to TRBD1. The germline CDR1 and CDR2 sequences are SNHLY and FYNNEI. This CDR3 has 12 amino acids. V shed 7 bases, J shed 7 bases, and the junction held 5 bases outside the gene matches. The DNA of the CDR3 is TGTGCCAGCAACCACAGGGGGCTTGAGCAGTACTTC. It yields the protein CASNHRGLEQYF.

CDR3 residues: CASIDRGRGTGELFF. The CDR3 DNA is TGTGCCAGCATCGACAGGGGGCGCGGCACCGGGGAGCTGTTTTTT. V usage is TRBV6-2 or TRBV6-3 and J usage is TRBJ2-2; 10 bases are shared with TRBD1. V was pared by 7 bases and J by 4 bases, with 6 bases of the junction left unmatched. The CDR3 sequence is 15 residues long. From germline, CDR1 is MNHEY and CDR2 SVGEGT.

This clonotype was seen once. This may arise from a read error, as a much more abundant clone is one base away. The chain employs TRBV7-9 and TRBJ2-6, with D perhaps TRBD2 (7 bases). This CDR3 contains 16 residues. Germline V lookup: CDR1 SEHNR, CDR2 FQNEAQ (reference sequence). Written as DNA, the CDR3 is TGTGTCAGCAACGATCGCGGGGGCGGCGGGGCCAACGTCCTGACTTTC. Amino acid sequence: CVSNDRGGGGANVLTF.

Worth noting for this clonotype: A much larger clone differs by one base, so this may be a read error. The chain uses TRBV7-9 and TRBJ2-5; weak D call: TRBD1 (5 bases). CDR3 length equals 14 residues. V was pared by 1 base and J by 1 base, with 7 bases between. The V gene's germline CDR1 is SEHNR and CDR2 FQNEAQ (reference sequence). This CDR3 reads CASSLEDSQETQYF. The CDR3 bases are TGTGCCAGCAGCTTAGAAGACAGCCAAGAGACCCAGTACTTC.

This clonotype was recorded at least ten times. The chain couples TRBV7-8 to TRBJ2-2, with 12 bases fitting TRBD1. With V trimmed by 5 bases and J by 5 bases, 6 bases remained unmatched. The germline gives CDR1 SGHVS, CDR2 FQNEAQ. There are 16 residues in the CDR3. CDR3 protein: CASSPGTGGWTGELFF. Here the CDR3 DNA reads TGTGCCAGCAGCCCCGGGACAGGGGGCTGGACCGGGGAGCTGTTTTTT.

Only a few counts were recorded for this clonotype. The V call is TRBV7-9, the J call TRBJ2-3; D remains unclear. With 5 bases removed from V and 1 base from J, the gap between germline ends came to 16 bases. Germline CDR1 reads SEHNR; CDR2 reads FQNEAQ (reference sequence). The CDR3 is 16 amino acids. CDR3 DNA: TGTGCCAGCAGCCTAAACCGATTCACGGGCACAGATACGCAGTATTTT. This encodes CASSLNRFTGTDTQYF.

The CDR3 bases are TGCAGTGCTAGGGGAGGAGGGCGCGAGCAGTACTTC. This gives the protein CSARGGGREQYF. The rearrangement uses TRBV20-1 and TRBJ2-7, with D maybe TRBD2 (6 bases). With 3 bases removed from V and 6 bases from J, the gap between germline ends came to 12 bases. The CDR3 sequence is 12 residues long. Germline CDR1 reads DFQATT; CDR2 reads SNEGSKA (reference sequence).

The chain links TRBV7-1 to TRBJ1-5; no clear D. TRBV7-1 is an ORF; its function is uncertain. V shed 5 bases and J shed 5 bases, with 7 bases lying between them. This CDR3 is 12 amino acids long. CDR3 in DNA: TGTGCCAGCAGCCAGTCGGATCAGCCCCAGCATTTT. It yields the protein CASSQSDQPQHF.

Here the CDR3 reads CANRNSIANTGELFF. In DNA, the CDR3 is TGTGCCAACAGGAACAGCATCGCGAACACCGGGGAGCTGTTTTTT. This chain uses TRBV28 with TRBJ2-2, with a weak D call TRBD1 (5 bases). Trimming took off 10 bases at V and 0 bases at J, with 15 bases between the two ends. Germline CDR1 is MDHEN and CDR2 is SYDVKM. The CDR3 length is 15 residues. Complete variable domain (other parts from reference TRBV28 and TRBJ2-2): DVKVTQSSRYLVKRTGEKVFLECVQDMDHENMFWYRQDPGLGLRLIYFSYDVKMKEKGDIPEGYSVSREKKERFSLILESASTNQTSMYLCANRNSIANTGELFFGEGSRLTVL.

This clonotype was recorded many times. The CDR3 spells CASSLVGNNPHEQYF. Written as DNA, the CDR3 is TGTGCCAGCAGCTTAGTCGGAAATAATCCCCACGAGCAGTACTTC. The rearrangement uses TRBV7-9 and TRBJ2-7; D gene ambiguous. Looked up from germline, CDR1 is SEHNR and CDR2 is FQNEAQ (reference sequence). The V gene lost 1 base and the J gene lost 5 bases, with 15 bases spanning the gap. CDR3 length equals 15 residues. Filled out from reference TRBV7-9 and TRBJ2-7, the complete variable domain reads DTGVSQNPRHKITKRGQNVTFRCDPISEHNRLYWYRQTLGQGPEFLTYFQNEAQLEKSRLLSDRFSAERPKGSFSTLEIQRTEQGDSAMYLCASSLVGNNPHEQYFGPGTRLTVT.

V gene TRBV7-3 combines with J gene TRBJ2-7; D unclear. The CDR3 extends over 12 amino acids. Germline values: CDR1 SGHTA, CDR2 FQGTGA. The V end was cut by 5 bases, the J end by 2 bases, with 7 bases between. CDR3 sequence reads: CASSALTYEQYV. CDR3 nucleotides: TGTGCCAGCAGCGCCCTTACCTACGAGCAGTACGTC.

This clonotype was seen ten or more times. The chain uses TRBV19 and TRBJ1-5; tentatively, D is TRBD1 (5 bases). The CDR3 totals 15 residues. Germline CDR1 LNHDA, CDR2 SQIVND (reference sequence). V was pared by 5 bases and J by 0 bases, with 11 bases between. The chain's CDR3 is CASSVEDISNQPQHF. The CDR3 nucleotides are TGTGCCAGTAGTGTGGAGGACATTAGCAATCAGCCCCAGCATTTT.

V and J are TRBV6-2 or TRBV6-3 and TRBJ1-2; D gene uncertain. The CDR3 loop spans 12 amino acids. Germline CDR1 is MNHEY and CDR2 is SVGEGT. V gave up 7 bases and J gave up 6 bases, with 12 bases separating them. The CDR3 here is CASTQGSNGYTF. The CDR3 bases are TGTGCCAGCACTCAAGGCTCAAATGGCTACACCTTC.

The chain is built from TRBV29-1 and TRBJ2-5; weak D call: TRBD2 (5 bases). Germline lookup yields CDR1 SQVTM and CDR2 ANQGSEA. Trimming pared 1 base from V and 4 bases from J, leaving 16 bases between. The CDR3 contains 15 residues. This CDR3 reads CSVEGPGLEVETQYF. The CDR3 DNA sequence: TGCAGCGTTGAAGGGCCAGGACTGGAGGTAGAGACCCAGTACTTC.

The V call is TRBV20-1, the J call TRBJ2-3; D is unresolved. Trimming took 4 bases from V and 2 from J, leaving 16 bases between them. Per the germline V gene, CDR1 is DFQATT and CDR2 is SNEGSKA (reference sequence). CDR3 length equals 15 residues. The CDR3 region is CSANLAAAITDTQYF. CDR3 in DNA: TGCAGTGCTAACTTGGCGGCGGCCATCACAGATACGCAGTATTTT.

This clonotype was detected only a few times. V and J are TRBV23-1 and TRBJ2-3; D is unresolved. TRBV23-1 is annotated as an ORF whose role is uncertain. The CDR3 is 9 amino acids. Trimming stripped 11 bases from V and 2 bases from J, with 2 bases between. The chain's CDR3 is CAYTDTQYF. DNA of the CDR3: TGCGCCTACACAGATACGCAGTATTTT.